This TCR beta chain was identified in a study of blood T cells in healthy people across ages. The second PCR ran roughly 7 to 12 cycles with a sample-barcoded 5' primer and J-beta primers. TCRdb re-analysed the 5' RACE reads in MiXCR, keeping a single row per CDR3 protein. The sample lists about 1,800,000 distinct CDR3 sequences; roughly 27% were seen once. Trimming cost V 4 bases and J 4 bases, with 14 bases left between them. Germline CDR1 LGHDT, CDR2 YNNKEL (reference sequence). The CDR3 has 15 residues. Extractions gave at least 5.5 micrograms of total RNA per sample. The table lists this clonotype with a count of one.

The sequenced material came from blood. This sequence originates from a young woman in good health. The rearrangement uses TRBV3-1 and TRBJ1-3; D might be TRBD1 (6 bases). The CDR3 reads CASSPPTGRGNTIYF. The CDR3 DNA is TGTGCCAGCAGCCCGCCCACAGGGAGAGGAAACACCATATATTTT.